This passage covers 23 T cell receptor beta chains from one sample sequenced in a study of CD8+CD57+ T cells in acquired aplastic anemia. Genomic DNA templated the TCR beta VDJ and CDR3 profiling. Using its own MiXCR run on the reads, TCRdb lists one record per CDR3 protein. The sample consists of fewer than 250,000 distinct CDR3 sequences, approximately 50% of them appearing once. Material: sorted CD4+, CD8+, or CD8+CD57+ T cells (not recorded which) from PBMCs. Every receptor here comes from a human donor in good health, serving as a control.

The chain links TRBV6-4 to TRBJ1-2; TRBD1 aligns across 7 bases. The V segment lost 6 bases and the J segment 4 bases; nucleotides outside the gene matches: 11. CDR1 and CDR2 from the germline V gene are MRHNA and SNTAGT. The CDR3 consists of 15 residues. This CDR3 is CASSPEGGYRYGYTF. CDR3 DNA sequence: TGTGCCAGCAGCCCGGAAGGGGGCTATCGCTATGGCTACACCTTC.

Many counts were recorded for this clonotype. The genes are TRBV19 and TRBJ2-7; 11 bases align to TRBD1. Germline V gene sequence: CDR1 LNHDA, CDR2 SQIVND (reference sequence). Germline trimming cut 5 bases from V and 0 bases from J; bases unmatched to any gene: 12. The CDR3 covers 18 residues. The CDR3 is CASSPHGQGARGSYEQYF. DNA of the CDR3: TGTGCCAGTAGTCCCCATGGACAGGGGGCGCGGGGCTCCTACGAGCAGTACTTC.

Note on this clonotype: An end of the junction differs from the germline gene, which may be a read error. The chain joins TRBV7-6 to TRBJ2-5, with 10 nucleotides matching TRBD2. Germline CDR1 is SGHVS and CDR2 is FNYEAQ. The CDR3 spans 17 residues. The CDR3, as DNA: TGCGCCAGCAGCTTCGGGACTAGCGCCCCCGGGTCAGAGACCCAGTACTTC. This translates into CASSFGTSAPGSETQYF. The complete variable domain, with remaining parts taken from reference TRBV7-6 and TRBJ2-5, reads GAGVSQSPRYKVTKRGQDVALRCDPISGHVSLYWYRQALGQGPEFLTYFNYEAQQDKSGLPNDRFSAERPEGSISTLTIQRTEQRDSAMYRCASSFGTSAPGSETQYFGPGTRLLVL.

The rearrangement uses TRBV10-2 and TRBJ2-2; D is perhaps TRBD2 (5 bases). The V gene's germline CDR1 is WSHSY and CDR2 SAAADI. V dropped 8 bases and J dropped 3 bases, with 13 bases sitting between them. The CDR3 consists of 14 residues. The CDR3 spells CASGLSRYTGELFF. The CDR3, as DNA: TGCGCCAGCGGACTTAGCCGGTACACCGGGGAGCTGTTTTTT.

This clonotype showed up many times. CDR3 region: CATSDSRGDTEAFF. The CDR3 nucleotides read TGTGCCACCAGTGACTCTCGAGGGGACACTGAAGCTTTCTTT. V and J are TRBV24-1 and TRBJ1-1; D possibly corresponds to TRBD1 (5 bases). V gave up 4 bases and J gave up 3 bases, with 11 bases separating them. Germline lookup yields CDR1 KGHDR and CDR2 SFDVKD. The CDR3 contains 14 residues.

The chain employs TRBV12-3 or TRBV12-4 and TRBJ1-6; D not resolved. V was trimmed by 5 bases and J by 10 bases, leaving 18 bases between them. The CDR3 covers 15 residues. The CDR3 loop reads CASSLDRTARSPLHF. The DNA of the CDR3 is TGTGCCAGCAGTCTAGACCGCACGGCTAGGTCACCCCTCCACTTT.

The gene calls are TRBV7-9 and TRBJ1-1; 11 bases align to TRBD1. Germline V gene lookup returns CDR1 SEHNR and CDR2 FQNEAQ (reference sequence). Trimming at V came to 6 bases and at J to 5 bases, leaving 5 bases not matched to a gene. There are 14 residues in the CDR3. The CDR3 nucleotides read TGTGCCAGCAGTTACAGGGACAGGGGGACTGAAGCTTTCTTT. It encodes CASSYRDRGTEAFF.

This clonotype was seen at least ten times. The chain is built from TRBV6-5 and TRBJ2-7; 8 positions match TRBD1. Germline-derived CDR1 and CDR2 are MNHEY and SVGAGI. The CDR3 totals 16 residues. The J segment lost 2 bases and the V segment lost 0 bases, leaving 6 bases of the junction unmatched. The CDR3 is CASSYSRPGQAYEQYF. As DNA, the CDR3 is TGTGCCAGCAGTTACTCTAGACCGGGACAGGCCTACGAGCAGTACTTC.

This chain joins TRBV15 and TRBJ1-1; D possibly corresponds to TRBD1 (5 bases). V lost 3 bases and J lost 6, with 11 bases in between. The V gene's germline CDR1 is LNHNV and CDR2 YYDKDF (reference sequence). The CDR3 has 13 residues. The DNA for the CDR3 is TGTGCCACCAGCAGTACAGGATACCCTGAAGCTTTCTTT. The encoded protein is CATSSTGYPEAFF.

This clonotype was seen many times. Here the CDR3 reads CSARPGGFSGSYEQYF. The CDR3 DNA reads as TGCAGTGCTAGGCCGGGGGGGTTCTCCGGCTCCTACGAGCAGTACTTC. The rearrangement uses TRBV20-1 and TRBJ2-7, with 8 nucleotides matching TRBD2. Trimming cost V 3 bases and J 0 bases; bases outside gene matches: 10. The CDR3 consists of 16 residues. The germline V gene has CDR1 DFQATT and CDR2 SNEGSKA (reference sequence).

This chain links TRBV2 with TRBJ1-3; weak D call: TRBD1 (5 bases). From germline, CDR1 is SNHLY and CDR2 FYNNEI. With 7 bases removed from V and 9 bases from J, the gap between germline ends came to 22 bases. The CDR3 loop spans 15 amino acids. The CDR3 DNA is TGTGCCAGCACCCCTAGCGGGGCCTATTTAAGCACCATATATTTT. This codes for CASTPSGAYLSTIYF.

This clonotype was seen only a few times. The chain couples TRBV15 to TRBJ1-1; the D is unclear. Germline CDR1 is LNHNV and CDR2 is YYDKDF (reference sequence). This CDR3 is 14 amino acids long. The V gene lost 3 bases and the J gene lost 1 base, with 9 bases spanning the gap. DNA for the CDR3: TGTGCCACCAGCAGGCCCCGGGCGAACACTGAAGCTTTCTTT. This encodes CATSRPRANTEAFF.

This clonotype was seen only once. The V and J genes are TRBV19 and TRBJ1-5; possible D gene TRBD1, 5 bases. From germline, CDR1 is LNHDA and CDR2 SQIVND (reference sequence). This CDR3 region has 16 residues. V was cut by 5 bases and J by 2 bases, with 16 bases left in between. The CDR3 region is CASSLPGTGGNQPQHF. The DNA for the CDR3 is TGTGCCAGTAGTCTACCCGGGACGGGCGGCAATCAGCCCCAGCATTTT.

This clonotype was seen repeatedly, ten times or more. This rearrangement joins TRBV4-2 to TRBJ1-1; D might be TRBD1 (5 bases). The V gene's germline CDR1 is LGHNA and CDR2 YNFKEQ. The CDR3 sequence is 14 residues long. The V end was cut by 1 base, the J end by 1 base, with 7 bases between. CDR3 protein: CASSQGQGNTEAFF. In nucleotides, the CDR3 is TGTGCCAGCAGCCAAGGGCAGGGGAACACTGAAGCTTTCTTT.

This clonotype was counted between two and nine times. The rearrangement joins TRBV15 to TRBJ1-5, with D unresolved. CDR1 and CDR2 (germline): LNHNV, YYDKDF (reference sequence). CDR3 length: 14 residues. The V end lost 0 bases, the J end lost 6 bases, and 9 bases lay between the germline ends. Here the CDR3 reads CATSRDPGSQPQHF. CDR3 bases: TGTGCCACCAGCAGAGATCCTGGGAGTCAGCCCCAGCATTTT.

The count of this clonotype is one. One end of the junction is discordant with germline, which a read error may explain. The gene calls are TRBV2 and TRBJ2-7, with a possible D match to TRBD2 (5 bases). Looked up from germline, CDR1 is SNHLY and CDR2 is FYNNEI. This CDR3 has 15 amino acids. CDR3 residues: CASSLSRAFVHEQYF. CDR3 sequence (DNA): TGCGCCAGCAGCCTCTCGAGGGCGTTCGTCCACGAGCAGTACTTC.

The chain combines TRBV7-9 with TRBJ2-7; 9 bases match TRBD1. There are 15 residues in the CDR3. Germline V CDR1 and CDR2: SEHNR, FQNEAQ (reference sequence). V lost 5 bases and J lost 5; bases outside the gene matches: 10. CDR3: CASSHLTGGEDEQYF. CDR3 DNA: TGTGCCAGCAGCCACCTAACAGGGGGCGAAGACGAGCAGTACTTC.

This clonotype was recorded at least ten times. The chain couples TRBV19 to TRBJ2-3, with TRBD2 identical over 11 bases. From germline, CDR1 is LNHDA and CDR2 SQIVND (reference sequence). The CDR3 contains 16 residues. Losses at the gene ends were 5 bases for V and 0 bases for J; bases not matched to a gene: 4. The CDR3 DNA reads TGTGCCAGTAGTCCGAGACTAGCGGGGAGCACAGATACGCAGTATTTT. Translated, it gives CASSPRLAGSTDTQYF.

With respect to this clonotype: It is likely a read error, because the conserved phenylalanine at the end of the CDR3 is missing. This chain links TRBV19 with TRBJ2-1; 11 bases line up with TRBD1. This CDR3 has 13 amino acids. Germline CDR1 LNHDA, CDR2 SQIVND (reference sequence). CDR3 DNA: TGTACCAGTAGAGGGACAGGGGGTAATGAGCAGTTCTCC. Translating gives CTSRGTGGNEQFS.

The chain is built from TRBV9 and TRBJ1-3, with D unclear. The CDR3 totals 15 residues. CDR1 and CDR2 (germline): SGDLS, YYNGEE. The V and J ends lost 3 bases and 0 bases respectively, with 10 bases between them. The CDR3 DNA reads as TGTGCCAGCAGCGCTCCCCCTAGCTCTGGAAACACCATATATTTT. The encoded protein is CASSAPPSSGNTIYF.

Note on this clonotype: At one boundary the junction diverges from the germline segment, which might be a read error. The V gene is TRBV7-2, the J gene TRBJ1-6; a possible D gene is TRBD1 (6 bases). This CDR3 has 15 amino acids. Germline lookup yields CDR1 SGHTA and CDR2 FQGNSA. For the CDR3, the DNA is TGCGCCAGCAGCCAAGAGCTAGCAGGGGATTCACCCCTCCACTTT. Its protein is CASSQELAGDSPLHF.

This clonotype appeared a few times. The gene calls are TRBV6-6 and TRBJ1-4; D not certain. V lost 0 bases, J lost 5 bases, and 4 bases lay in between. This CDR3 comprises 13 residues. Germline V gene data show CDR1 as MNHNY and CDR2 as SVGAGI (reference sequence). CDR3 nucleotides: TGTGCCAGCAGTTACTCTGGCAATGAAAAACTGTTTTTT. Translation: CASSYSGNEKLFF.

This clonotype showed up many times. The chain carries TRBV27 and TRBJ1-6; TRBD1 is a possible D gene (6 bases). V lost 4 bases and J 2 bases, leaving 18 bases between the germline ends. From germline, CDR1 is MNHEY and CDR2 SMNVEV (reference sequence). This CDR3 region has 18 residues. CDR3 bases: TGTGCCAGCAGTTCCCCGCCGGGACATAGAACCTATAATTCACCCCTCCACTTT. Protein product: CASSSPPGHRTYNSPLHF.